The 25 T cell receptor beta chains reported below all come from one sample, sequenced in a study of molecular identifiers for immune sequencing clone quantification. TCRdb itself ran the PCR reads through MiXCR, one entry per CDR3 protein. The sample comprises about 630,000 distinct CDR3 sequences, 25% of which are singletons, and roughly 0.83% rests with the top ten. The sample consisted of naive CD8+ T cells from blood, with Jurkat cell RNA spiked in. The subset denotes: FACS-sorted CD8+CD4-CCR7+CD45RA+ naive T cells. These receptors all come from a human donor in good health. Some libraries in this study had Jurkat cell RNA spiked in.

The rearrangement links TRBV7-2 to TRBJ2-3; 10 nucleotides agree with TRBD1. Trimming cost V 5 bases and J 8 bases; bases outside gene matches: 19. This CDR3 region has 18 residues. Germline V gives CDR1 SGHTA, CDR2 FQGNSA. The DNA of the CDR3 is TGTGCCAGCAGCATCCCGACAGGGGGCTTGGTCTTGGCAGGTACGCAGTATTTT. This translates into CASSIPTGGLVLAGTQYF.

This clonotype was counted at least ten times. The V gene is TRBV7-9, the J gene TRBJ2-7; D gene uncertain. Germline V gene data show CDR1 as SEHNR and CDR2 as FQNEAQ (reference sequence). Trimming shortened V by 2 bases and J by 3 bases, and 8 bases separated the two germline ends. The CDR3 has 13 amino acids. The CDR3 loop is CASSLIKGYEQYF. CDR3 in DNA: TGTGCCAGCAGCTTAATCAAGGGCTACGAGCAGTACTTC.

Ten or more counts support this clonotype. The chain couples TRBV7-2 to TRBJ2-7; the match to TRBD2 covers 11 bases. This CDR3 region has 15 residues. Per the germline V gene, CDR1 is SGHTA and CDR2 is FQGNSA. Germline trimming cut 1 base from V and 4 bases from J; bases unmatched to any gene: 3. CDR3 residues: CASSLVAGGLYEQYF. CDR3 bases: TGTGCCAGCAGCTTAGTAGCGGGGGGGCTGTACGAGCAGTACTTC.

On this clonotype itself: This could be a read error, since a much larger clone is one nucleotide away. The chain has TRBV7-9 and TRBJ2-7, with 8 positions matching TRBD2. The germline gives CDR1 SEHNR, CDR2 FQNEAQ (reference sequence). V lost 4 bases and J lost 1; bases outside the gene matches: 3. CDR3 length: 14 residues. Written as DNA, the CDR3 is TGTGCCAGCAGCTCGCCTAGCGGGTCCTACGAGCAGTACTTC. It encodes CASSSPSGSYEQYF.

This clonotype was counted at least ten times. The CDR3 protein is CASGLGTEETQYF. The CDR3 DNA reads TGTGCTAGTGGTTTGGGGACGGAAGAGACCCAGTACTTC. The rearrangement joins TRBV12-5 to TRBJ2-5, with D unresolved. The V end lost 1 base, the J end lost 3 bases, and 6 bases lay between the germline ends. This CDR3 is 13 amino acids long. Germline values: CDR1 LGHNT, CDR2 FRNRAP.

The chain uses TRBV11-2 and TRBJ1-2, with 7 bases aligning to TRBD1. With V trimmed by 7 bases and J by 4 bases, 12 bases remained unmatched. CDR1 SGHAT and CDR2 FQNNGV come from the germline V gene. This CDR3 contains 15 residues. This CDR3 reads CASKRQGSSIYGYTF. The DNA of the CDR3 is TGTGCCAGCAAACGACAGGGCTCCTCTATCTATGGCTACACCTTC.

This clonotype was detected a few times. J is TRBJ2-6 and V is TRBV2, with D hard to call. V lost 6 bases, J lost 2 bases, and 14 bases lay in between. CDR3 length equals 16 residues. Germline loops: CDR1 SNHLY, CDR2 FYNNEI. For the CDR3, the DNA is TGTGCCAGCAGCGGCCCTGACGCTGCTGGGGCCAACGTCCTGACTTTC. Translating gives CASSGPDAAGANVLTF.

Details on this clonotype: Because the CDR3 is missing its conserved closing phenylalanine or tryptophan, this is likely a read error. The V gene is TRBV7-6, the J gene TRBJ1-5; 7 positions agree with TRBD1. With V trimmed by 1 base and J by 7 bases, 4 bases remained unmatched. The CDR3 runs to 14 residues. From germline, CDR1 is SGHVS and CDR2 FNYEAQ. CDR3 sequence: CASSLGQGVQPQHL. The CDR3 DNA reads TGTGCCAGCAGCTTAGGACAGGGCGTCCAGCCCCAGCATCTT.

As to this clonotype: A much larger clone sits a single nucleotide away, making a read error possible. The chain employs TRBV4-3 and TRBJ1-1, with 7 bases lining up with TRBD1. Germline CDR1 LGHNA, CDR2 YSLEER. The CDR3 has 16 residues. CDR3 sequence: CASSQDRGGGRTAAFF. For the CDR3, the DNA is TGCGCCAGCAGCCAAGATAGGGGAGGGGGCCGGACTGCAGCTTTCTTT.

This clonotype was seen more than once but under ten times. A much larger clone lies one base from this, so it may be a read error. Here the CDR3 omits its conserved ending phenylalanine or tryptophan, so a read error is the likely source. The chain couples TRBV5-1 to TRBJ1-5; D call uncertain. V lost 4 bases, J lost 0 bases, and 11 bases lay in between. The CDR3 extends over 15 amino acids. Looked up from germline, CDR1 is SGHRS and CDR2 is YFSETQ. CDR3 DNA sequence: TGCGCCAGCAGCCCCGCTCCGGGTAGCAATCAGCCCCAGCATTAT. This sequence encodes CASSPAPGSNQPQHY.

This clonotype was counted ten times or more. The chain joins TRBV4-1 to TRBJ1-5; no definite D call. The germline V gene has CDR1 MGHRA and CDR2 YSYEKL. V was shortened by 1 base and J by 0 bases, with 10 bases between the two germline ends. This CDR3 has 16 amino acids. The CDR3 sequence: CASSQAGTHSNQPQHF. CDR3 in DNA: TGCGCCAGCAGCCAAGCAGGAACCCATAGCAATCAGCCCCAGCATTTT.

To note about this clonotype: A much larger clonotype is one base distant, so this may be a read error. The rearrangement uses TRBV4-3 and TRBJ2-1; 8 positions match TRBD2. Germline assignment: CDR1 LGHNA and CDR2 YSLEER. This CDR3 is built from 14 residues. This CDR3 is CTSSPGLVTHEQFF. CDR3 coding DNA: TGCACCAGCAGCCCGGGACTAGTAACCCATGAGCAGTTCTTC.

This clonotype was seen repeatedly, ten times or more. This sequence joins TRBV13 and TRBJ2-4; D gene ambiguous. This CDR3 region has 13 residues. Trimming removed 0 bases from V and 6 bases from J, with 6 bases in between. Germline V gene sequence: CDR1 PRHDT, CDR2 FYEKMQ (reference sequence). The CDR3 loop reads CASSLGQRNIQYF. CDR3 DNA: TGTGCCAGCAGCTTAGGTCAAAGAAACATTCAGTACTTC.

This clonotype appeared many times. CDR3 DNA sequence: TGTGCCAGCATCCCAACAGGGGGAAGCGACGAGCAGTACTTC. This sequence encodes CASIPTGGSDEQYF. V usage is TRBV6-5 and J usage is TRBJ2-7; TRBD1 matches at 8 bases. Germline V gene lookup returns CDR1 MNHEY and CDR2 SVGAGI. V lost 7 bases and J lost 5; bases outside the gene matches: 10. CDR3 length equals 14 residues.

This clonotype was counted between two and nine times. The chain links TRBV7-9 to TRBJ1-2; D unclear. The germline V gene encodes CDR1 SEHNR and CDR2 FQNEAQ (reference sequence). V lost 4 bases and J 3 bases, leaving 15 bases between the germline ends. The CDR3 length is 15 residues. The CDR3 DNA reads TGTGCCAGCAGCTCGCAGACAAACTATGACTATGGCTACACCTTC. It is translated as CASSSQTNYDYGYTF.

The gene calls are TRBV6-6 and TRBJ2-1, with D possibly matching TRBD2 (6 bases). Germline V gene lookup returns CDR1 MNHNY and CDR2 SVGAGI (reference sequence). The V gene lost 6 bases and the J gene lost 0 bases, with 15 bases spanning the gap. The CDR3 spans 16 residues. The CDR3 nucleotides read TGTGCCAGCAGCCTCACTAGCTTTAGCTCCTACAATGAGCAGTTCTTC. It translates to CASSLTSFSSYNEQFF.

This chain connects TRBV20-1 to TRBJ1-6; D might be TRBD1 (5 bases). Germline V gene lookup returns CDR1 DFQATT and CDR2 SNEGSKA (reference sequence). Trimming stripped 0 bases from V and 14 bases from J, with 20 bases between. The CDR3 runs 15 residues. As DNA, the CDR3 is TGCAGTGCTAGAGATTTGAGGGGACCCCTCATAGCCCTCCACTTT. It is translated as CSARDLRGPLIALHF.

The rearrangement joins TRBV6-2 or TRBV6-3 to TRBJ2-7; D not resolved. The germline gives CDR1 MNHEY, CDR2 SVGEGT. The CDR3 loop spans 15 amino acids. Between the trimmed V and J ends, which lost 0 bases and 0 bases, there was a span of 9 bases. Here the CDR3 DNA reads TGTGCCAGCAGTTACTCGGATCGGCTCTCCTACGAGCAGTACTTC. It yields the protein CASSYSDRLSYEQYF.

This clonotype was found many times. The chain couples TRBV6-5 to TRBJ2-3, with TRBD1 matching 7 bases. Germline CDR1 and CDR2: MNHEY and SVGAGI. V dropped 2 bases and J dropped 6; count of bases not matched to a gene: 17. This CDR3 spans 18 amino acids. CDR3 nucleotide sequence: TGTGCCAGCAGTTACAAGTCCACAGGGGTTCTACTCGCGGATACGCAGTATTTT. Residues: CASSYKSTGVLLADTQYF.

Ten or more counts support this clonotype. The rearrangement uses TRBV10-3 and TRBJ2-3; no clear D gene. Germline-derived CDR1 and CDR2 are ENHRY and SYGVKD. V lost 2 bases and J 2 bases, leaving 8 bases between the germline ends. CDR3 size: 14 residues. CDR3: CAISEQTLTDTQYF. CDR3 DNA sequence: TGTGCCATCAGTGAGCAGACTCTCACAGATACGCAGTATTTT.

This clonotype came up many times. The chain uses TRBV7-2 and TRBJ2-1, with D perhaps TRBD2 (5 bases). CDR1 is SGHTA, CDR2 FQGNSA, per germline. CDR3 length: 15 residues. Deletions cut 7 bases from V and 7 bases from J, with 20 bases between. CDR3 bases: TGTGCCAGCACCACAGAGGGATTGGTCAGAAATGAGCAGTTCTTC. Protein sequence: CASTTEGLVRNEQFF.

As regards this clonotype: Sequence at one end of the junction differs from germline and may be a read error. The rearrangement links TRBV7-9 to TRBJ1-2; no clear D. This CDR3 has 14 residues. From germline, CDR1 is SEHNR and CDR2 FQNEAQ (reference sequence). CDR3 in amino acids: CASSFPYSHYDYTF. In nucleotides, the CDR3 is TGTGCCAGCAGCTTCCCGTACAGTCACTATGACTACACCTTC.

A remark on this clonotype: A much larger clone lies one base from this, so it may be a read error. This rearrangement joins TRBV6-6 to TRBJ2-5, with TRBD2 identical over 11 bases. In germline, CDR1 is MNHNY, CDR2 SVGAGI (reference sequence). The CDR3 has 18 amino acids. Germline trimming cut 5 bases from V and 4 bases from J; bases unmatched to any gene: 15. In nucleotides, the CDR3 is TGTGCCAGCAGTCACGGCACTAGCGGGAGTAACCCTCGAGAGACCCAGTACTTC. The encoded protein is CASSHGTSGSNPRETQYF.

V usage is TRBV9 and J usage is TRBJ2-7; D may correspond to TRBD1 or TRBD2 (5 bases each). Trimming took 0 bases from V and 2 from J, leaving 6 bases between them. CDR1 and CDR2 from the germline V gene are SGDLS and YYNGEE. The CDR3 is 13 amino acids. The CDR3 protein is CASSVGDPYEQYF. In DNA form, the CDR3 reads TGTGCCAGCAGCGTAGGGGACCCCTACGAGCAGTACTTC.

Note on this clonotype: A single base separates this from a much larger clone, so it may be a read error. The chain combines TRBV6-1 with TRBJ2-1, with no clear D. This CDR3 has 14 amino acids. Germline-derived CDR1 and CDR2 are MNHNS and SASEGT. CDR3 region: CASLARSAYNGQFF. CDR3 DNA: TGTGCCAGCCTGGCGCGCAGCGCCTACAATGGGCAGTTCTTC.